This paragraph reports one T cell receptor beta chain. Its antigen is not identified. This entry is derived from a study of CD8 T cells in ankylosing spondylitis. The study, taken as a whole, reports: From matched ankylosing spondylitis synovial fluid, disease-linked clones were reportedly recovered at significantly enriched levels. For ankylosing spondylitis blood, a TCR beta motif of seven to nine highly homologous variants appeared characteristic. Both synovial fluid and blood in reactive arthritis had previously been reported to carry some motif variants.

V dropped 1 base and J dropped 1; count of bases not matched to a gene: 6. This CDR3 comprises 17 residues. Germline V gene lookup returns CDR1 LGHNA and CDR2 YNFKEQ. One entry per CDR3 protein, called by TCRdb with MiXCR from the 5' RACE reads. The sample shows around 120,000 distinct CDR3 sequences, 20% to 30% of them seen only once. The V gene is TRBV4-2, the J gene TRBJ1-2; 10 bases agree with TRBD1. The TCR was taken from a male donor with ankylosing spondylitis. The sample comprised synovial fluid, either unsorted or a sorted T cell fraction (not recorded which). The CDR3 is CASSQARWDRGNYGYTF. The CDR3, as DNA: TGTGCCAGCAGCCAAGCCCGCTGGGACAGGGGTAACTATGGCTACACCTTC.